Presented here are 10 T cell receptor beta chains from one specimen sequenced in a study of blood T cell repertoires in COVID-19. Some clones are missing from TCRdb's copy, which holds only in-frame ones; the method was immunoSEQ multiplex PCR. The sample gives 63,000 or so clones, 70% to 90% of which show up once; under 1.5% is in the top ten. Sequencing was performed on peripheral blood. These receptors all stem from a human donor in a cohort sampled during active COVID-19.

This clone was counted once. This chain uses TRBV5-1 with TRBJ2-3; unclear D gene. The CDR3 covers 14 residues. V lost 6 bases and J lost 6, with 17 bases in between. Germline CDR1 is SGHRS and CDR2 is YFSETQ. The CDR3 region has the DNA TGCGCCAGCAACCCACTTGCTACCCCCGATACGCAGTATTTT. Translating gives CASNPLATPDTQYF. The whole variable domain, filled in from reference TRBV5-1 and TRBJ2-3, reads KAGVTQTPRYLIKTRGQQVTLSCSPISGHRSVSWYQQTPGQGLQFLFEYFSETQRNKGNFPGRFSGRQFSNSRSEMNVSTLELGDSALYLCASNPLATPDTQYFGPGTRLTVL.

The gene calls are TRBV7-9 and TRBJ1-5; D remains unclear. Germline assignment: CDR1 SEHNR and CDR2 FQNEAQ (reference sequence). Trimming took off 1 base at V and 3 bases at J, with 7 bases between the two ends. The CDR3 has 14 amino acids. The DNA for the CDR3 is TGTGCCAGCAGCTTAGGGCAGATCAATCAGCCCCAGCATTTT. This encodes CASSLGQINQPQHF.

The chain uses TRBV5-1 and TRBJ1-2, with D possibly TRBD1 on 6 matching bases. Trimming removed 4 bases from V and 0 bases from J, with 19 bases in between. The CDR3 length is 17 residues. Germline CDR1 SGHRS, CDR2 YFSETQ. This CDR3 is CASSTAPLQGSNYGYTF. CDR3 bases: TGCGCCAGCAGCACCGCGCCTCTACAGGGCTCTAACTATGGCTACACCTTC.

This clone was seen once. This chain links TRBV7-9 with TRBJ1-1, with D maybe TRBD1 (5 bases). Germline CDR1 SEHNR, CDR2 FQNEAQ (reference sequence). The CDR3 contains 14 residues. Trimming took off 5 bases at V and 6 bases at J, with 16 bases between the two ends. CDR3: CASSPTDREPEAFF. The CDR3 coding sequence is TGTGCCAGCAGCCCTACCGACAGAGAACCTGAAGCTTTCTTT.

Only one count was recorded for this clone. The gene calls are TRBV7-2 and TRBJ2-3; 8 bases fit TRBD1. CDR3 size: 18 residues. CDR1 and CDR2 from the germline V gene are SGHTA and FQGNSA. The V and J ends lost 5 bases and 1 base, in that order; junction bases with no gene match: 14. The CDR3 DNA reads TGTGCCAGCAGCACGCGCCCTAGGACAGGGTACGGCACAGATACGCAGTATTTT. Its protein is CASSTRPRTGYGTDTQYF.

A few counts support this clone. This chain joins TRBV5-1 and TRBJ1-5; 10 positions match TRBD1. Germline CDR1 and CDR2: SGHRS and YFSETQ. After removal of 5 bases from V and 4 bases from J, the junction contained 3 bases not matched to a gene. This CDR3 region has 14 residues. CDR3 in amino acids: CASRPDRGNQPQHF. The CDR3 coding sequence is TGCGCCAGCAGACCGGACAGGGGGAATCAGCCCCAGCATTTT. Looking up the rest from reference TRBV5-1 and TRBJ1-5 gives the full variable domain: KAGVTQTPRYLIKTRGQQVTLSCSPISGHRSVSWYQQTPGQGLQFLFEYFSETQRNKGNFPGRFSGRQFSNSRSEMNVSTLELGDSALYLCASRPDRGNQPQHFGDGTRLSIL.

The gene calls are TRBV19 and TRBJ2-1; TRBD2 matches at 11 bases. Germline-derived CDR1 and CDR2 are LNHDA and SQIVND (reference sequence). There are 15 residues in the CDR3. DNA of the CDR3: TGTGCGTCCAAACTAGCGGGAGTTTCCTACAATGAGCAGTTCTTC. This gives the protein CASKLAGVSYNEQFF.

This clone was seen a few times. The chain is built from TRBV5-1 and TRBJ2-3; 8 bases map to TRBD1. V dropped 4 bases and J dropped 2; count of bases not matched to a gene: 9. CDR1 and CDR2 (germline): SGHRS, YFSETQ. The CDR3 extends over 16 amino acids. In DNA, the CDR3 is TGCGCCAGCAGCAGGACCGGGACAGGCGCCACAGATACGCAGTATTTT. This codes for CASSRTGTGATDTQYF.

This clone occurred a few times. The rearrangement joins TRBV19 to TRBJ1-5; possible D gene TRBD1, 6 bases. The CDR3 loop spans 14 amino acids. CDR1 is LNHDA, CDR2 SQIVND, per germline (reference sequence). Trimming pared 4 bases from V and 7 bases from J, leaving 14 bases between. In DNA, the CDR3 is TGTGCCAGTAGTACGTCACAGGGCCCCCAGCCCCAGCATTTT. This translates into CASSTSQGPQPQHF.

V and J are TRBV3-1 (or the pseudogene TRBV3-2) and TRBJ2-5; D gene uncertain. Germline loops: CDR1 LGHDT, CDR2 YNNKEL (reference sequence). V lost 3 bases and J lost 2, with 4 bases in between. CDR3 length: 12 amino acids. The DNA of the CDR3 is TGTGCCAGCAGCCACCAACAAGAGACCCAGTACTTC. It specifies CASSHQQETQYF.